The source of this T cell receptor beta chain is a study of shared clonotypes between healthy human individuals. The CDR3 extends over 14 amino acids. With 0 bases removed from V and 7 bases from J, the gap between germline ends came to 12 bases. Germline V gene data show CDR1 as LNHDA and CDR2 as SQIVND (reference sequence). Study-level results: Against clonotypes common to all four donors, non-shared ones had lower generation probabilities.

Points on this clone: The antigen remains unidentified.

Produced via immunoSEQ multiplex PCR; TCRdb's table is partial and in-frame only. The sample gives a few million clones, 90% to 95% of which show up once; approximately 0.4% is in the top ten. Sequencing used naive CD4+ T cells from PBMCs. Subset of the sample: CD45RA+ positively selected. This sequence originates from a man aged 18 to 30 in good health. Some clones in this sample may be carry-over from other donors' samples. The J gene is TRBJ1-2, the V gene TRBV19, with TRBD1 as a possible D gene (6 bases). The CDR3 nucleotides read TGTGCCAGTAGTATAGATGGGGGCGCGGGTGGCTACACCTTC. Protein product: CASSIDGGAGGYTF.